The source of this TCR beta chain is a study of blood T cell repertoires in COVID-19. Measured with immunoSEQ multiplex PCR; TCRdb has only the in-frame clones, and not every one. The data show 200,000 to 250,000 clones, approximately 90% seen once. This clone was recorded once. The sample taken for sequencing was PBMCs or T cells enriched from blood (not recorded which). This clonotype originated in a woman aged 18-29 years who had recovered from COVID-19.

The CDR3 sequence is CASRPSGDYGYTF. The CDR3 region has the DNA TGTGCCAGCAGACCTAGCGGGGACTATGGCTACACCTTC. V usage is TRBV27 and J usage is TRBJ1-2; the D is unclear. The CDR3 runs to 13 residues. Trimming pared 6 bases from V and 3 bases from J, leaving 11 bases between. The germline gives CDR1 MNHEY, CDR2 SMNVEV (reference sequence).